These 25 T cell receptor beta chains were all obtained from the same sample, sequenced in a study of T cells after yellow fever vaccination. TCRdb analysed the 5' RACE reads with MiXCR anew, one entry per CDR3 protein. Of 100,000 to 150,000 distinct CDR3 sequences detected, around 15% appear once; the ten largest clones hold 43%. Here the sequenced sample was CD8+ T cells sorted from PBMCs, taken 5 days after the yellow fever booster vaccination. The origin of the receptors is a man younger than 35 who received the YFV17D yellow fever vaccine.

This clonotype was counted a few times. The rearrangement uses TRBV7-9 and TRBJ2-1; D ambiguous. Germline CDR1 SEHNR, CDR2 FQNEAQ (reference sequence). The CDR3 runs 14 residues. The V end lost 2 bases, the J end lost 2 bases, and 7 bases lay between the germline ends. CDR3 amino acids: CASSLSGPYNEQFF. The CDR3, as DNA: TGTGCCAGCAGCTTATCAGGACCCTACAATGAGCAGTTCTTC.

The CDR3 sequence: CASSPGDSSYNEQFF. The CDR3 region has the DNA TGTGCCAGTAGTCCGGGTGATAGCTCCTACAATGAGCAGTTCTTC. J is TRBJ2-1 and V is TRBV19; D uncertain. Germline V gene data show CDR1 as LNHDA and CDR2 as SQIVND (reference sequence). Trimming removed 5 bases at V and 0 bases at J, with 11 bases between. The CDR3 extends over 15 amino acids.

The chain is built from TRBV19 and TRBJ1-5; weak D call: TRBD1 (5 bases). Germline V gene sequence: CDR1 LNHDA, CDR2 SQIVND (reference sequence). The length of the CDR3 is 16 residues. The V gene lost 6 bases and the J gene lost 3 bases, with 18 bases spanning the gap. CDR3 residues: CASRLGPGTPNQPQHF. DNA of the CDR3: TGTGCCAGTAGATTGGGACCGGGGACTCCCAATCAGCCCCAGCATTTT.

The chain links TRBV6-4 to TRBJ2-1; the match to TRBD2 covers 11 bases. This CDR3 region has 15 residues. Germline assignment: CDR1 MRHNA and CDR2 SNTAGT. The V segment lost 4 bases and the J segment 4 bases; nucleotides outside the gene matches: 3. This chain's CDR3 is CASSGSGGDYNEQFF. Written as DNA, the CDR3 is TGTGCCAGCAGTGGTAGCGGGGGGGATTACAATGAGCAGTTCTTC.

In its sample, this clonotype was seen a few times. The CDR3 DNA follows: TGCAGCGTGATTGCTAGCGGAGATCCGTCTGGGGCCAACGTCCTGACTTTC. Amino acids: CSVIASGDPSGANVLTF. The chain joins TRBV29-1 to TRBJ2-6; the match to TRBD2 covers 7 bases. The germline V gene encodes CDR1 SQVTM and CDR2 ANQGSEA. The CDR3 sequence is 17 residues long. Trimming removed 6 bases from V and 1 base from J; junction bases left unmatched: 12.

This clonotype was found many times. The chain joins TRBV4-1 to TRBJ1-2; D remains ambiguous. CDR3 size: 15 residues. The V end lost 4 bases, the J end lost 3 bases, and 15 bases lay between the germline ends. From germline, CDR1 is MGHRA and CDR2 YSYEKL. CDR3 DNA: TGCGCCAGCAGCCGCACATCGGAAGGAGACTATGGCTACACCTTC. Residues: CASSRTSEGDYGYTF.

This clonotype was counted a few times. The rearrangement links TRBV4-1 to TRBJ1-5; possible D gene TRBD1, 6 bases. The CDR3 is 16 residues long. CDR1 is MGHRA, CDR2 YSYEKL, per germline. V was cut by 3 bases and J by 4 bases, with 16 bases left in between. CDR3 sequence (DNA): TGCGCCAGCAGCCAGGGGCTTGGGACATCGAATCAGCCCCAGCATTTT. Residues: CASSQGLGTSNQPQHF.

This sequence joins TRBV19 and TRBJ2-7; 7 bases line up with TRBD1. The CDR3 length is 14 residues. Germline assignment: CDR1 LNHDA and CDR2 SQIVND (reference sequence). The J segment lost 5 bases and the V segment lost 5 bases, leaving 9 bases of the junction unmatched. In nucleotides, the CDR3 is TGTGCCAGTAGTTTCCGGGACAGTCCAGACGAGCAGTACGTC. It specifies CASSFRDSPDEQYV.

Only a few counts were recorded for this clonotype. The CDR3 here is CASSAQGQSYNSPLHF. CDR3 coding DNA: TGTGCCAGCAGTGCCCAGGGACAGTCATATAATTCACCCCTCCACTTT. The chain is built from TRBV27 and TRBJ1-6; 7 nucleotides align to TRBD1. Germline V gives CDR1 MNHEY, CDR2 SMNVEV (reference sequence). V was clipped by 5 bases and J by 4 bases; unmatched bases: 8. The CDR3 is made up of 16 amino acids.

This clonotype was found a few times. This chain links TRBV6-2 or TRBV6-3 with TRBJ1-6; D might be TRBD1 (6 bases). Germline V gives CDR1 MNHEY, CDR2 SVGEGT. V was cut by 7 bases and J by 9 bases, with 19 bases left in between. The CDR3 contains 15 residues. This CDR3 reads CASTRTAERSSPLHF. The CDR3 DNA sequence: TGTGCCAGCACCAGGACAGCAGAGCGCTCTTCACCCCTCCACTTT.

This clonotype was seen at least ten times. J is TRBJ2-3 and V is TRBV12-3 or TRBV12-4; D might be TRBD1 or TRBD2, each matching 5 bases. With 8 bases removed from V and 8 bases from J, the gap between germline ends came to 14 bases. The CDR3 length is 12 residues. The CDR3 sequence: CASARGVVTQYF. The CDR3, as DNA: TGTGCCAGCGCGAGGGGAGTCGTTACGCAGTATTTT.

The chain combines TRBV7-9 with TRBJ2-5; weak D call: TRBD1 (6 bases). V lost 5 bases and J 11 bases, leaving 21 bases between the germline ends. The CDR3 has 14 amino acids. Germline CDR1 is SEHNR and CDR2 is FQNEAQ (reference sequence). CDR3 sequence: CASSPPGKGGSQYF. In DNA form, the CDR3 reads TGTGCCAGCAGCCCACCCGGGAAAGGGGGATCACAGTACTTC. Full variable domain (rest looked up from reference TRBV7-9 and TRBJ2-5): DTGVSQNPRHKITKRGQNVTFRCDPISEHNRLYWYRQTLGQGPEFLTYFQNEAQLEKSRLLSDRFSAERPKGSFSTLEIQRTEQGDSAMYLCASSPPGKGGSQYFGPGTRLLVL.

This clonotype was found a few times. This chain joins TRBV7-2 and TRBJ2-3; 15 bases fit TRBD2. This CDR3 is 17 amino acids long. After removal of 5 bases from V and 2 bases from J, the junction contained 5 bases not matched to a gene. Germline values: CDR1 SGHTA, CDR2 FQGNSA. The CDR3 region is CASSAWTSGGVTDTQYF. In DNA form, the CDR3 reads TGTGCCAGCAGCGCCTGGACTAGCGGGGGGGTCACAGATACGCAGTATTTT.

The V gene is TRBV12-3 or TRBV12-4, the J gene TRBJ2-3; 7 bases are shared with TRBD1. The V segment lost 5 bases and the J segment 7 bases; nucleotides outside the gene matches: 6. The CDR3 covers 13 residues. The CDR3 nucleotides are TGTGCCAGCAGTCCCGAGACAGGGAATACGCAGTATTTT. This sequence encodes CASSPETGNTQYF.

The chain joins TRBV11-2 to TRBJ2-7, with no clear D. This CDR3 comprises 14 residues. Trimming shortened V by 0 bases and J by 2 bases, and 8 bases separated the two germline ends. Looked up from germline, CDR1 is SGHAT and CDR2 is FQNNGV. The DNA of the CDR3 is TGTGCCAGCAGCTTAGAAACGTCCCCCTACGAGCAGTACTTC. Translation: CASSLETSPYEQYF.

The chain is built from TRBV4-1 and TRBJ2-7, with no clear D. From germline, CDR1 is MGHRA and CDR2 YSYEKL. The CDR3 is 16 amino acids. The ends were cut back, 0 bases at V and 1 base at J, with 13 bases in the middle. The CDR3 DNA is TGCGCCAGCAGCCAAGATCTGGCATCACTTTCCTACGAGCAGTACTTC. It encodes CASSQDLASLSYEQYF.

This clonotype has more than one count but fewer than ten. The chain joins TRBV12-3 or TRBV12-4 to TRBJ2-5; D assignment may be TRBD1 or TRBD2 (5 bases each). With 4 bases removed from V and 4 bases from J, the gap between germline ends came to 10 bases. The CDR3 contains 13 residues. The chain's CDR3 is CASSSGPGETQYF. For the CDR3, the DNA is TGTGCCAGCAGTTCGGGACCCGGAGAGACCCAGTACTTC.

The chain uses TRBV7-9 and TRBJ1-1; D remains unclear. Germline-derived CDR1 and CDR2 are SEHNR and FQNEAQ (reference sequence). The V end lost 5 bases, the J end lost 1 base, and 11 bases lay between the germline ends. This CDR3 is 14 amino acids long. CDR3: CASSTVVRNTEAFF. CDR3 bases: TGTGCCAGCAGCACGGTGGTACGGAACACTGAAGCTTTCTTT.

In DNA form, the CDR3 reads TGCGCCAGCAGCTTCGGGACAGGGGGCTACAATGAGCAGTTCTTC. This codes for CASSFGTGGYNEQFF. The chain employs TRBV5-1 and TRBJ2-1, with 11 bases fitting TRBD1. V lost 2 bases, J lost 3 bases, and 1 base stayed unmatched. CDR3 size: 15 residues. Germline loops: CDR1 SGHRS, CDR2 YFSETQ.

CDR3 sequence: CSARTTRGPWKPQHF. Written as DNA, the CDR3 is TGCAGTGCTAGGACAACGAGGGGGCCCTGGAAGCCCCAGCATTTT. The V and J genes are TRBV20-1 and TRBJ1-5; TRBD1 matches at 7 bases. Germline CDR1 reads DFQATT; CDR2 reads SNEGSKA (reference sequence). J lost 8 bases, V lost 3 bases, and 13 bases had no gene match. The CDR3 sequence is 15 residues long.

This clonotype was counted at least ten times. This chain uses TRBV6-1 with TRBJ1-2; D is unresolved. Per germline, CDR1 MNHNS and CDR2 SASEGT. This CDR3 contains 12 residues. Trimming removed 3 bases at V and 5 bases at J, with 7 bases between. CDR3 sequence reads: CASSDGEYGYTF. In DNA, the CDR3 is TGTGCCAGCAGTGACGGGGAGTATGGCTACACCTTC.

This clonotype has a handful of counts. The chain couples TRBV5-6 to TRBJ2-2; D not certain. The V and J ends lost 4 bases and 10 bases respectively, with 8 bases between them. Germline V gene sequence: CDR1 SGHDT, CDR2 YYEEEE. CDR3 length: 11 amino acids. The CDR3 DNA reads as TGTGCCAGCAGCACGAACGAGGAGCTGTTTTTT. Amino acid sequence: CASSTNEELFF. Variable domain in full (rest from reference TRBV5-6 and TRBJ2-2): DAGVTQSPTHLIKTRGQQVTLRCSPKSGHDTVSWYQQALGQGPQFIFQYYEEEERQRGNFPDRFSGHQFPNYSSELNVNALLLGDSALYLCASSTNEELFFGEGSRLTVL.

This clonotype was observed a few times. The chain links TRBV2 to TRBJ2-7, with TRBD2 as a possible D gene (6 bases). Per germline, CDR1 SNHLY and CDR2 FYNNEI. Trimming took off 3 bases at V and 3 bases at J, with 12 bases between the two ends. The CDR3 consists of 14 residues. The CDR3 loop is CASSDVTRNYEQYV. CDR3 bases: TGTGCCAGCAGTGATGTGACTAGGAACTACGAGCAGTACGTC.

V is TRBV7-9 and J is TRBJ2-5; 7 bases are shared with TRBD2. CDR1 is SEHNR, CDR2 FQNEAQ, per germline (reference sequence). J gave up 4 bases and V 6 bases, and 11 bases lay outside the gene matches. The CDR3 sequence is 15 residues long. The CDR3 sequence: CASSQERTSLETQYF. CDR3 DNA sequence: TGTGCCAGCAGTCAAGAAAGGACTAGTTTAGAGACCCAGTACTTC.

Only a few counts were recorded for this clonotype. V usage is TRBV7-2 and J usage is TRBJ2-4; 7 bases align to TRBD1. Germline V lookup: CDR1 SGHTA, CDR2 FQGNSA. Trimming cost V 5 bases and J 1 base; bases outside gene matches: 5. The CDR3 runs to 15 residues. CDR3 protein: CASSKQQGAKNIQYF. The CDR3 DNA is TGTGCCAGCAGCAAACAACAGGGGGCCAAAAACATTCAGTACTTC.